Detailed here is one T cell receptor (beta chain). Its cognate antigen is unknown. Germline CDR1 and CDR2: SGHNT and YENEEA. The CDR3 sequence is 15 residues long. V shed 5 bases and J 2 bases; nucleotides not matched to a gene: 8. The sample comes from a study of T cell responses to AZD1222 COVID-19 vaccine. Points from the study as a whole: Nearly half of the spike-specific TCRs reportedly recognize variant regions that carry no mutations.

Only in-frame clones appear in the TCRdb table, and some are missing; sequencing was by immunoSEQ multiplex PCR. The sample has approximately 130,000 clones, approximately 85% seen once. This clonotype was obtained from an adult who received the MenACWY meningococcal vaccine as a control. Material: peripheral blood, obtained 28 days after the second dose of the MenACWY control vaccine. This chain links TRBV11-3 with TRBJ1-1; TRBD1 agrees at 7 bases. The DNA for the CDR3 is TGTGCCAGCAGCCCCCGGGACAGAGAAAACACTGAAGCTTTCTTT. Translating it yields CASSPRDRENTEAFF.